This T cell receptor (beta chain) was retrieved from a study of vaccination and CD4 T cells after COVID-19. Study information: In culture, cells were exposed to overlapping spike peptides from SARS-CoV-2, HCoV-NL63, HCoV-OC43 and HCoV-229E.

Time point in this sample: late sampling 161 to 241 days after vaccination in a few convalescent patients. Treatment described: approximately 11-day PBMC culture with coronavirus spike peptide pools or control peptides (ViraFEST assay). Findings and limits, study-wide: Early post-infection timepoints were not included, and relatively few convalescent patients were studied.

Of note for this clonotype: No antigen is known for it.

Sequenced with the Oncomine TCR Beta short-read assay was DNA taken from cultured CD4+ T cells. TCRdb redid the calling of the PCR reads with MiXCR, one entry per CDR3 protein. The data hold over 20,000 distinct CDR3 sequences, with roughly two fifths observed a single time. Germline CDR1 MNHEY, CDR2 SVGAGI. There are 12 residues in the CDR3. V lost 2 bases, J lost 5 bases, and 6 bases lay in between. This TCR derives from a human donor who had recovered from COVID-19. J is TRBJ2-5 and V is TRBV6-5; no firm D call. The source material was CD4+ T cells from blood, cultured in vitro, sampled about 7 months after SARS-CoV-2 vaccination. CDR3: CASSYSGETQYF. CDR3 coding DNA: TGTGCCAGCAGTTACAGTGGTGAGACCCAGTACTTC.